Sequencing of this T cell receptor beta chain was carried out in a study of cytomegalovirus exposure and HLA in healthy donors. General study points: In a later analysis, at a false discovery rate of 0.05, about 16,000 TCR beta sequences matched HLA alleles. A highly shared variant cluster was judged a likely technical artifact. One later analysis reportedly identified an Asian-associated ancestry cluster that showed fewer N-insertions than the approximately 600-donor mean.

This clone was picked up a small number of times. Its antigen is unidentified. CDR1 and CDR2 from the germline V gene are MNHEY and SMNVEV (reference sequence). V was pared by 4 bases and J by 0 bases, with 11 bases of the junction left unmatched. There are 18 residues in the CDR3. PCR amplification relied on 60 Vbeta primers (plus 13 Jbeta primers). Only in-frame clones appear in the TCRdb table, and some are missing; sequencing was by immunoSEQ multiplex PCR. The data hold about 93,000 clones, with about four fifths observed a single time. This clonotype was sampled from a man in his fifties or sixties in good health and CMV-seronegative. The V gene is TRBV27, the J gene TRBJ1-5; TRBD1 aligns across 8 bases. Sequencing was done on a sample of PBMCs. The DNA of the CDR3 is TGTGCCAGCAGTTGGGCAGGGGGCTCCGCTTATAGCAATCAGCCCCAGCATTTT. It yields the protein CASSWAGGSAYSNQPQHF.